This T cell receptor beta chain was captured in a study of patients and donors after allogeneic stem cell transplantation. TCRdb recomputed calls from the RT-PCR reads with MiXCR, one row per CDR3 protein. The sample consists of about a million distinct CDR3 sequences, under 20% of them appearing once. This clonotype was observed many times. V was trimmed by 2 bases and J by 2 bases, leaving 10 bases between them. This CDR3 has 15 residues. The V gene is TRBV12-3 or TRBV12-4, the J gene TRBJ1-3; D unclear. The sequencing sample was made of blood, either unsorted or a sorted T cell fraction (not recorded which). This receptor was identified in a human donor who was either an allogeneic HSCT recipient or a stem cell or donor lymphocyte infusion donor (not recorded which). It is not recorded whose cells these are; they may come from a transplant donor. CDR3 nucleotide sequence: TGTGCCAGCAGTTTACTATCGGCACCTGGAAACACCATATATTTT. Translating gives CASSLLSAPGNTIYF.